This T cell receptor beta chain was profiled in a study of post-analysis software for immune sequencing data. Study-wide results and limits: In patients, about 5 TRBV segments were more frequent than in controls, with TRBV5-6, TRBV5-1 and TRBV20-1 among them.

Unique molecular identifiers were carried by the TCR beta cDNA libraries. TCRdb independently ran MiXCR on the PCR reads; one entry per CDR3 protein. Here the sample spans 750,000 to 900,000 distinct CDR3 sequences, just over 45% being singletons. V trimming: 4 bases; J trimming: 11 bases; junction bases outside the gene matches: 11. Germline CDR1 MNHNY, CDR2 SVGAGI (reference sequence). The length of the CDR3 is 16 residues. Worth noting for this clonotype: Its antigen remains unknown.

This chain links TRBV6-6 with TRBJ2-5; 15 nucleotides match TRBD2. This clonotype was sampled from a girl aged 5 to 17 with multiple sclerosis. Sample: blood. In DNA form, the CDR3 reads TGTGCCAGCAGTTCCGGACTAGCGGGAGGGGTCGATGAGCAGTACTTC. Translating gives CASSSGLAGGVDEQYF.